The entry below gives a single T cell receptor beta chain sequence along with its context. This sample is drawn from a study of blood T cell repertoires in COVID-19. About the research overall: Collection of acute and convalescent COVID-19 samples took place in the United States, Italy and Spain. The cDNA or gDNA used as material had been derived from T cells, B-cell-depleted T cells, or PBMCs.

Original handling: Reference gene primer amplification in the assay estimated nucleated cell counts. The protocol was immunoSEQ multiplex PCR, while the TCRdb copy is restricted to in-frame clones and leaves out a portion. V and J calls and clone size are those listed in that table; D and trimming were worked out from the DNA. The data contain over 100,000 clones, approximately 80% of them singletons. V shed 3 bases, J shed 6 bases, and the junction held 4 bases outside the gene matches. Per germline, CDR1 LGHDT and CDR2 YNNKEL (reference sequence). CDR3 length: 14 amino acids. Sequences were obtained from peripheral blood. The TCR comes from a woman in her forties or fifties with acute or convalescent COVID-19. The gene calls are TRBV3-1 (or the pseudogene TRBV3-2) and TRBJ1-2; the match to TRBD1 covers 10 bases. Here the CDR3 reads CASSHPDRGNGYTF. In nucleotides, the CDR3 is TGTGCCAGCAGCCACCCGGACAGGGGGAATGGCTACACCTTC.